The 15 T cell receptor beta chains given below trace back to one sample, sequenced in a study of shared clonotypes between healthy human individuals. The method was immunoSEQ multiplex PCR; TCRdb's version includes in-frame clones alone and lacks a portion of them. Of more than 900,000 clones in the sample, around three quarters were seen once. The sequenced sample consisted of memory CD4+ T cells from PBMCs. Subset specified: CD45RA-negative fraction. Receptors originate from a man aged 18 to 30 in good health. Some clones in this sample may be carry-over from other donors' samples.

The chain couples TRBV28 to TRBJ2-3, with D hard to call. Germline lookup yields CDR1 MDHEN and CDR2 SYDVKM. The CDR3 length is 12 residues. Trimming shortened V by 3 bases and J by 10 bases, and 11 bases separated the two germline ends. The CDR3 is CASSFLQRSQYF. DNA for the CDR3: TGTGCCAGCAGTTTTTTGCAGCGCTCGCAGTATTTT.

The CDR3, as DNA: TGCGCCAGCAGAAAGATAGGGACGGGGAATGAGCAGTTCTTC. As protein: CASRKIGTGNEQFF. The V call is TRBV4-1, the J call TRBJ2-1; D is possibly TRBD1 or TRBD2 (5 bases each). The germline V gene has CDR1 MGHRA and CDR2 YSYEKL. The CDR3 loop spans 14 amino acids. The germline V and J ends were trimmed by 6 bases and 7 bases, with 16 bases remaining between them.

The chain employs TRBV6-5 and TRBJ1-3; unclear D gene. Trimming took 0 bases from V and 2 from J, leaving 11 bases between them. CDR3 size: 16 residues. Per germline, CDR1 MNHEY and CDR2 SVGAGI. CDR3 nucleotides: TGTGCCAGCAGTTACTCTCGACAAGGCGCTGGAAACACCATATATTTT. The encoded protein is CASSYSRQGAGNTIYF.

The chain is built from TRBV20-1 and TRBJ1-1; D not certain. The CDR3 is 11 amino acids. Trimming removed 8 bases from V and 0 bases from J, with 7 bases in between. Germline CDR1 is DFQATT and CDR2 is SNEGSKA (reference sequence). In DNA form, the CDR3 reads TGCAGTTTCGACCTGAACACTGAAGCTTTCTTT. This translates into CSFDLNTEAFF.

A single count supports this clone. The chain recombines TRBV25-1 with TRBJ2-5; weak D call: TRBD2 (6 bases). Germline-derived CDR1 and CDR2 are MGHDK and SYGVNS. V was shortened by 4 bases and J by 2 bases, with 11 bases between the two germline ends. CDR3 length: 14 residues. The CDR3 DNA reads TGTGCCAGCAGTGCGTCGGGGGATCAAGAGACCCAGTACTTC. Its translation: CASSASGDQETQYF.

Written as DNA, the CDR3 is TGTGCCAGCAGCTTAACAGGGACAGCGTACAATGAGCAGTTCTTC. Translating gives CASSLTGTAYNEQFF. The chain links TRBV7-3 to TRBJ2-1; 7 bases map to TRBD1. The CDR3 totals 15 residues. Germline V CDR1 and CDR2: SGHTA, FQGTGA. V shed 0 bases and J 4 bases; nucleotides not matched to a gene: 3.

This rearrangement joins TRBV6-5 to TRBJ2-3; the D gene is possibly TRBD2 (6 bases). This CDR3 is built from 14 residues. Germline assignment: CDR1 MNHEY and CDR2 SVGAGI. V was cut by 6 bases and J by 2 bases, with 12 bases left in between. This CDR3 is CASRRAGSTDTQYF. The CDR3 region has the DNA TGTGCCAGCAGAAGAGCGGGCTCCACAGATACGCAGTATTTT.

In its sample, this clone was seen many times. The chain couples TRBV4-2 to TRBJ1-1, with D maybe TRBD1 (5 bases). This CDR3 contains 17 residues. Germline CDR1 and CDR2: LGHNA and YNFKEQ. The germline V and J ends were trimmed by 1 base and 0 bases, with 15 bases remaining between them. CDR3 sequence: CASSQGGPGRMNTEAFF. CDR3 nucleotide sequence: TGTGCCAGCAGCCAAGGGGGCCCGGGCCGCATGAACACTGAAGCTTTCTTT.

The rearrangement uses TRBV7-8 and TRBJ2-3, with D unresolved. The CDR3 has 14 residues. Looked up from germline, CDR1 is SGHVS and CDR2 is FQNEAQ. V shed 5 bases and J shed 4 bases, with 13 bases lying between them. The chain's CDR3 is CASSPSSVADTQYF. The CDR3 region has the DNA TGTGCCAGCAGCCCGTCCTCGGTGGCAGATACGCAGTATTTT.

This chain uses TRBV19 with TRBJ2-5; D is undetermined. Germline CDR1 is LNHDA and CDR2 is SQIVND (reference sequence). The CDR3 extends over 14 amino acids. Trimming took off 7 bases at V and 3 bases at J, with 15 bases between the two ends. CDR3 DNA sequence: TGTGCCAGTACCCAGAGAGCGTGGAAAGAGACCCAGTACTTC. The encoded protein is CASTQRAWKETQYF.

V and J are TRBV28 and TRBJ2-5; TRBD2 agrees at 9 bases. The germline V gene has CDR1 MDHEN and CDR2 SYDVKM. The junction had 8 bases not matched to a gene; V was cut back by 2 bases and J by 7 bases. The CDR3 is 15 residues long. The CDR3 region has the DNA TGTGCCAGCAGTTTAGGGTCGTCAGCGGGAGGGACCCAGTACTTC. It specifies CASSLGSSAGGTQYF.

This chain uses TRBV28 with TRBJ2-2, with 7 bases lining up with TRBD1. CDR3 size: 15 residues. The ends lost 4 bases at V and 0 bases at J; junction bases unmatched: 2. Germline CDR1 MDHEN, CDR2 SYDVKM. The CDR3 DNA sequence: TGTGCCAGCAGTTCCGGGACAGCGAACACCGGGGAGCTGTTTTTT. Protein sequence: CASSSGTANTGELFF.

CDR3 sequence: CASSPRGGRANEQFF. CDR3 nucleotides: TGTGCCAGCAGTCCCAGGGGCGGGAGGGCCAATGAGCAGTTCTTC. The rearrangement joins TRBV28 to TRBJ2-1; 9 positions agree with TRBD2. This CDR3 contains 15 residues. J was trimmed by 6 bases and V by 5 bases; bases with no gene match: 8. Germline V gene data show CDR1 as MDHEN and CDR2 as SYDVKM.

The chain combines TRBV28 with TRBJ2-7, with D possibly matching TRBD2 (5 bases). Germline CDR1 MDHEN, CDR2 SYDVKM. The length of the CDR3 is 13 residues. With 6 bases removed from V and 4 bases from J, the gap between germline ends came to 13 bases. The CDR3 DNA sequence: TGTGCCAGCAGCCGTGGACGGGGTTACGAGCAGTACTTC. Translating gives CASSRGRGYEQYF.

CDR3 amino acids: CASSPLRVAGGIDTQYF. For the CDR3, the DNA is TGTGCCAGCTCACCACTACGGGTTGCAGGGGGCATAGATACGCAGTATTTT. The V gene is TRBV18, the J gene TRBJ2-3; TRBD1 agrees at 8 bases. The germline V gene encodes CDR1 KGHSH and CDR2 LQKENI. The CDR3 consists of 17 residues. J lost 5 bases, V lost 1 base, and 11 bases had no gene match.